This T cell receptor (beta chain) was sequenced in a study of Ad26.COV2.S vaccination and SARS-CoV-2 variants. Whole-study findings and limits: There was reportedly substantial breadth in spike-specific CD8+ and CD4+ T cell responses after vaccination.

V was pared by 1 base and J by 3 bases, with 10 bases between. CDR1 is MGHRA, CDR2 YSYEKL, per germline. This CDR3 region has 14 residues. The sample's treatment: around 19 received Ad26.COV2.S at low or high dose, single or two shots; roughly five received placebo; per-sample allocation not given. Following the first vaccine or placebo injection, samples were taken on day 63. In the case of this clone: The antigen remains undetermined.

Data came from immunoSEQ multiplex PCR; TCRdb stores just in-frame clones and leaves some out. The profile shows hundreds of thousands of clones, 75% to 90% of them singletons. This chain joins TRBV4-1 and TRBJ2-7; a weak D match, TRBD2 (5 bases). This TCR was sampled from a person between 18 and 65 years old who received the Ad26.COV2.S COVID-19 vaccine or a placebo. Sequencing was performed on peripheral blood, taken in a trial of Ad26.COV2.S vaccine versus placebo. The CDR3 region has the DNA TGCGCCAGCAGCCAAGTTCCCCGGGGCTACGAGCAGTACTTC. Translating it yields CASSQVPRGYEQYF.